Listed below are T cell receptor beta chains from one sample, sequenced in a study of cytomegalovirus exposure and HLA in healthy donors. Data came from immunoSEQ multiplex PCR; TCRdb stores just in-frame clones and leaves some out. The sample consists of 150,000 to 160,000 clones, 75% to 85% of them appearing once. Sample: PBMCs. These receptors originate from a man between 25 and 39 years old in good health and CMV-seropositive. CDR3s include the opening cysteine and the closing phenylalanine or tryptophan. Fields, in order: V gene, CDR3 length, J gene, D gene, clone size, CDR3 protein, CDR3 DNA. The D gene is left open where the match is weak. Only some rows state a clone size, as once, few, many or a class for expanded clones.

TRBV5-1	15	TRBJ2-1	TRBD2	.	CASSPEAGPYNEQFF	TGCGCCAGCAGCCCGGAAGCGGGACCCTACAATGAGCAGTTCTTC
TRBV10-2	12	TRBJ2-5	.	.	CASSGGSETQYF	TGCGCCAGCAGTGGCGGATCGGAGACCCAGTACTTC
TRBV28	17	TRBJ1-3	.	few	CASSLTDNGRRGNTIYF	TGTGCCAGCAGTCTAACTGACAACGGAAGAAGGGGAAACACCATATATTTT
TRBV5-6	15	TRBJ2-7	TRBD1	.	CASSTNPTGNYEQYF	TGTGCCAGCAGCACGAACCCGACAGGGAACTACGAGCAGTACTTC
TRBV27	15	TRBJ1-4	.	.	CASSSLDSHNEKLFF	TGTGCCAGCAGTTCCCTGGACAGTCATAATGAAAAACTGTTTTTT
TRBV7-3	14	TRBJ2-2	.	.	CASSSQTERGELFF	TGTGCCAGCAGCTCCCAGACAGAACGCGGGGAGCTGTTTTTT
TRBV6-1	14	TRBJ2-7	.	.	CASIPAGSSYEQYF	TGTGCCAGCATCCCCGCGGGAAGCTCCTACGAGCAGTACTTC
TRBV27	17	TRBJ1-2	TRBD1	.	CASSLSTRTGYNYGYTF	TGTGCCAGCAGTTTATCTACGAGGACAGGGTATAACTATGGCTACACCTTC
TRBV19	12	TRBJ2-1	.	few	CASNTGGRPQFF	TGTGCCAGTAATACAGGAGGGCGCCCCCAGTTCTTC
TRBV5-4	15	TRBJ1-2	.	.	CASSLTGNSRRGYTF	TGTGCCAGCAGCTTAACAGGGAACTCCCGCCGTGGCTACACCTTC
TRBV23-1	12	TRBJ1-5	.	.	CASSQSCQRGHF	TGCGCCAGCAGTCAATCGTGTCAAAGGGGGCATTTT
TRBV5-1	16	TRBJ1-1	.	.	CASSTDYFGVNTEAFF	TGCGCCAGCAGCACAGACTATTTCGGTGTGAACACTGAAGCTTTCTTT
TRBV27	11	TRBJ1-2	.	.	CASRGDYGYTF	TGTGCCAGCAGGGGCGACTATGGCTACACCTTC
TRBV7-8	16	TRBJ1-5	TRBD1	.	CASSTPGGGGNQPQHF	TGTGCCAGCAGCACCCCAGGGGGCGGGGGCAATCAGCCCCAGCATTTT
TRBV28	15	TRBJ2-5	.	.	CASSLYGRGQETQYF	TGTGCCAGCAGTTTATACGGGAGAGGCCAAGAGACCCAGTACTTC
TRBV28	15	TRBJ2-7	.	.	CASSNREFRPNEQYF	TGTGCCAGCAGTAACCGGGAGTTCCGGCCGAACGAGCAGTACTTC
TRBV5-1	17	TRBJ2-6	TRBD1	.	CASSEGQGPSGANVLTF	TGCGCCAGCAGCGAGGGACAGGGGCCCTCTGGGGCCAACGTCCTGACTTTC
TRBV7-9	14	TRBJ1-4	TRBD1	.	CASSLGQINEKLFF	TGTGCCAGCAGCCTGGGACAGATAAATGAAAAACTGTTTTTT
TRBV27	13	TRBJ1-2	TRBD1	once	CASSSLDRAGYTF	TGTGCCAGCAGTTCCCTAGACAGGGCTGGCTACACCTTC
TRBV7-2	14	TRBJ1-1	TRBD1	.	CASSWRDSNTEAFF	TGTGCCAGCAGCTGGAGGGACAGCAACACTGAAGCTTTCTTT
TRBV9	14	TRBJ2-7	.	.	CASSVAGNTYEQYF	TGTGCCAGCAGCGTAGCAGGGAATACCTACGAGCAGTACTTC
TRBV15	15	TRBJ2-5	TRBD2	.	CATSPRPPGGETQYF	TGTGCCACCAGCCCCAGACCTCCGGGGGGAGAGACCCAGTACTTC
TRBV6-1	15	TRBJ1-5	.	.	CASIKSPNSNQPQHF	TGTGCCAGCATTAAGAGCCCCAATAGCAATCAGCCCCAGCATTTT
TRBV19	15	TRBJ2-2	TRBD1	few	CASSTGTGISGELFF	TGTGCCAGTTCTACCGGGACAGGGATCTCCGGGGAGCTGTTTTTT
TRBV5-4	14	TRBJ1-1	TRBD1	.	CAQQGDGKNTEAFF	TGTGCCCAACAGGGGGACGGGAAGAACACTGAAGCTTTCTTT
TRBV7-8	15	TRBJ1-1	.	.	CASSSSLGMNTEAFF	TGTGCCAGCAGCTCTTCACTAGGCATGAACACTGAAGCTTTCTTT
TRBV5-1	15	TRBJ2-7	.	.	CASSWQGPPSYEQYF	TGCGCCAGCAGCTGGCAGGGGCCTCCCTCCTACGAGCAGTACTTC
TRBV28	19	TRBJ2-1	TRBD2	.	CASSLWKLTSGRGYNEQFF	TGTGCCAGCAGTTTATGGAAACTAACTAGCGGGAGGGGGTACAATGAGCAGTTCTTC
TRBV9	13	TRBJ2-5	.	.	CASSVGDAETQYF	TGTGCCAGCAGCGTCGGGGATGCAGAGACCCAGTACTTC
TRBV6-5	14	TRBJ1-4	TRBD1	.	CATRTGTGAEKLFF	TGTGCCACGCGAACGGGGACAGGGGCTGAAAAACTGTTTTTT
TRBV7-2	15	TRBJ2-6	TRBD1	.	CASSLTGAGANVLTF	TGTGCCAGCAGCCTGACAGGGGCTGGGGCCAACGTCCTGACTTTC
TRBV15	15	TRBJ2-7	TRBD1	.	CATSGETGGRVEQYF	TGTGCCACCAGCGGTGAGACAGGGGGTAGGGTTGAGCAGTACTTC
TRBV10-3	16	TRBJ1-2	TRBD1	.	CAISSGTGGFSYGYTF	TGTGCCATCAGCTCCGGGACAGGGGGCTTCAGCTATGGCTACACCTTC
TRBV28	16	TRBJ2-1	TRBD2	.	CASSQVEGGSYNEQFF	TGTGCCAGCAGCCAGGTGGAGGGAGGGTCCTACAATGAGCAGTTCTTC
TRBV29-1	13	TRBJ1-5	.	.	CSVSGDGNQPQHF	TGCAGCGTTTCGGGTGATGGCAATCAGCCCCAGCATTTT
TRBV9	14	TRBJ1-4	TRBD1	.	CASSVGQGPAVLFF	TGTGCCAGCAGCGTGGGACAGGGGCCCGCTGTGCTGTTTTTT
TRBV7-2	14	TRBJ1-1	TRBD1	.	CASSLRQGPTEAFF	TGTGCCAGCAGCTTACGACAGGGCCCCACTGAAGCTTTCTTT